The 27 T cell receptor beta chains listed next were all sequenced from one sample in a study of control samples from healthy donors and cancer patients. The assay was immunoSEQ multiplex PCR, and TCRdb's table has in-frame clones only and misses some. The data show approximately 74,000 clones, around 93% seen once. The specimen sequenced was blood. All receptors derive from a woman in her 30s in good health.

The chain has TRBV5-4 and TRBJ2-5, with D perhaps matching TRBD2 (5 bases). Deletions cut 3 bases from V and 4 bases from J, with 7 bases between. The germline V gene has CDR1 SGHNT and CDR2 YYREEE (reference sequence). The CDR3 has 12 amino acids. CDR3 sequence (DNA): TGTGCCAGCAGCTCTGGAGGAGAGACCCAGTACTTC. Residues: CASSSGGETQYF.

This clone was detected only once. This chain links TRBV5-4 with TRBJ2-2, with D possibly TRBD2 on 6 matching bases. V was shortened by 4 bases and J by 1 base, with 14 bases between the two germline ends. The CDR3 has 16 amino acids. Germline values: CDR1 SGHNT, CDR2 YYREEE (reference sequence). The CDR3 region is CASSPRGGLNTGELFF. Here the CDR3 DNA reads TGTGCCAGCAGCCCCCGGGGAGGTTTGAACACCGGGGAGCTGTTTTTT.

CDR3 in amino acids: CASSLTPGTNEQFF. The CDR3 nucleotides are TGTGCCAGCAGTCTAACGCCGGGGACCAATGAGCAGTTCTTC. V gene TRBV9 combines with J gene TRBJ2-1; D may correspond to TRBD1 or TRBD2 (5 bases each). This CDR3 has 14 amino acids. V dropped 5 bases and J dropped 6 bases, with 15 bases sitting between them. CDR1 is SGDLS and CDR2 is YYNGEE in the germline V gene.

The chain combines TRBV9 with TRBJ2-3; 8 bases fit TRBD1. Germline assignment: CDR1 SGDLS and CDR2 YYNGEE. The CDR3 runs 14 residues. V dropped 6 bases and J dropped 3; count of bases not matched to a gene: 6. The CDR3 loop is CASKRGTGTDTQYF. The CDR3 DNA reads as TGTGCCAGCAAGAGGGGGACAGGAACAGATACGCAGTATTTT.

The chain uses TRBV7-2 and TRBJ2-1; 11 nucleotides match TRBD2. Germline CDR1 and CDR2: SGHTA and FQGNSA. The CDR3 consists of 15 residues. Trimming cost V 0 bases and J 13 bases; bases outside gene matches: 8. DNA for the CDR3: TGTGCCAGCAGCTTAGCGGGGTTAGCGGGGGGGCATCAGTTCTTC. This translates into CASSLAGLAGGHQFF.

The J gene is TRBJ1-2, the V gene TRBV11-3; 8 positions match TRBD1. The CDR3 contains 15 residues. Germline V gene lookup returns CDR1 SGHNT and CDR2 YENEEA. V trimming: 4 bases; J trimming: 6 bases; junction bases outside the gene matches: 10. CDR3 nucleotide sequence: TGTGCCAGCAGCTCTGGGACAGGAGGTATGGATGGCTACACCTTC. It translates to CASSSGTGGMDGYTF. The full variable domain, its missing parts supplied by reference TRBV11-3 and TRBJ1-2, is EAGVVQSPRYKIIEKKQPVAFWCNPISGHNTLYWYLQNLGQGPELLIRYENEEAVDDSQLPKDRFSAERLKGVDSTLKIQPAELGDSAVYLCASSSGTGGMDGYTFGSGTRLTVV.

V gene TRBV27 combines with J gene TRBJ2-2; D gene unclear. Germline CDR1 MNHEY, CDR2 SMNVEV (reference sequence). With 2 bases removed from V and 6 bases from J, the gap between germline ends came to 4 bases. The CDR3 extends over 12 amino acids. CDR3 sequence: CASSLNAGELFF. DNA of the CDR3: TGTGCCAGCAGTTTAAATGCCGGGGAGCTGTTTTTT.

In this sample, this clone turned up once. The V gene is TRBV7-8, the J gene TRBJ1-5; 7 positions agree with TRBD1. V lost 1 base to trimming and J lost 1 base; unmatched junction nucleotides: 4. The V gene's germline CDR1 is SGHVS and CDR2 FQNEAQ. The CDR3 sequence is 16 residues long. This CDR3 is CASSLVAGGSNQPQHF. As DNA, the CDR3 is TGTGCCAGCAGCTTAGTTGCAGGGGGGAGCAATCAGCCCCAGCATTTT. Using reference TRBV7-8 and TRBJ1-5 for the parts outside the CDR3, the full variable domain is GAGVSQSPRYKVAKRGQDVALRCDPISGHVSLFWYQQALGQGPEFLTYFQNEAQLDKSGLPSDRFFAERPEGSVSTLKIQRTQQEDSAVYLCASSLVAGGSNQPQHFGDGTRLSIL.

This sequence joins TRBV12-5 and TRBJ2-3, with D possibly matching TRBD1 (5 bases). Deletions cut 0 bases from V and 1 base from J, with 8 bases between. Germline V lookup: CDR1 LGHNT, CDR2 FRNRAP. The CDR3 is 15 amino acids. Here the CDR3 reads CASGLVGDGTDTQYF. As DNA, the CDR3 is TGTGCTAGTGGTTTGGTAGGGGATGGCACAGATACGCAGTATTTT.

The CDR3: CARSSLAPPNPGGDQPQHF. For the CDR3, the DNA is TGTGCCAGAAGCTCCTTGGCCCCTCCTAACCCGGGGGGGGATCAGCCCCAGCATTTT. The J gene is TRBJ1-5, the V gene TRBV5-3; D possibly corresponds to TRBD1 (5 bases). TRBV5-3 belongs to the ORF category, with a function that is uncertain. V lost 3 bases to trimming and J lost 5 bases, with 27 bases between them. This CDR3 region has 19 residues.

CDR3 nucleotide sequence: TGCGCCAGCAGCCCCGGGGGAGGGGGTAGAAACACTGAAGCTTTCTTT. Protein product: CASSPGGGGRNTEAFF. The chain joins TRBV5-1 to TRBJ1-1; tentative D call: TRBD1 (6 bases). V was shortened by 4 bases and J by 2 bases, with 18 bases between the two germline ends. The CDR3 contains 16 residues. Germline lookup yields CDR1 SGHRS and CDR2 YFSETQ. The whole variable domain, filled in from reference TRBV5-1 and TRBJ1-1, reads KAGVTQTPRYLIKTRGQQVTLSCSPISGHRSVSWYQQTPGQGLQFLFEYFSETQRNKGNFPGRFSGRQFSNSRSEMNVSTLELGDSALYLCASSPGGGGRNTEAFFGQGTRLTVV.

The chain employs TRBV5-1 and TRBJ2-3; D tentatively fits TRBD1 or TRBD2 (5 bases each). With 1 base removed from V and 0 bases from J, the gap between germline ends came to 15 bases. The germline V gene encodes CDR1 SGHRS and CDR2 YFSETQ. This CDR3 has 17 amino acids. This CDR3 is CASSLFSGAESTDTQYF. The CDR3 DNA reads TGCGCCAGCAGCTTGTTCTCCGGGGCGGAAAGCACAGATACGCAGTATTTT.

The chain has TRBV18 and TRBJ2-3; TRBD2 aligns across 7 bases. After removal of 3 bases from V and 0 bases from J, the junction contained 6 bases not matched to a gene. CDR3 length: 16 residues. The germline gives CDR1 KGHSH, CDR2 LQKENI. In DNA form, the CDR3 reads TGTGCCAGCTCACCCGGAGCGGGGCGTAGCACAGATACGCAGTATTTT. This gives the protein CASSPGAGRSTDTQYF.

The J gene is TRBJ1-6, the V gene TRBV10-1; D gene uncertain. The germline V gene encodes CDR1 WNHNN and CDR2 SYGVQD (reference sequence). This CDR3 contains 14 residues. Trimming removed 2 bases from V and 9 bases from J, with 11 bases in between. The CDR3 coding sequence is TGCGCCAGCAGTGAGGACCTGTACGGTTCACCCCTCCACTTT. As protein: CASSEDLYGSPLHF.

The chain uses TRBV7-3 and TRBJ1-1; unclear D gene. CDR3 size: 13 residues. Germline lookup yields CDR1 SGHTA and CDR2 FQGTGA. V shed 1 base and J shed 3 bases, with 6 bases lying between them. The chain's CDR3 is CASSLRADTEAFF. In DNA, the CDR3 is TGTGCCAGCAGCTTAAGGGCAGACACTGAAGCTTTCTTT.

The chain joins TRBV3-1 (or the pseudogene TRBV3-2) to TRBJ1-6, with D unresolved. Trimming took off 4 bases at V and 8 bases at J, with 18 bases between the two ends. The germline V gene has CDR1 LGHDT and CDR2 YNNKEL (reference sequence). CDR3 length: 16 amino acids. CDR3 nucleotides: TGTGCCAGCAGCCCTACGACGGGAGCCTGGGATTCACCCCTCCACTTT. This gives the protein CASSPTTGAWDSPLHF.

V usage is TRBV27 and J usage is TRBJ2-7; 7 bases line up with TRBD1. The CDR3 runs 15 residues. J was trimmed by 1 base and V by 6 bases; bases with no gene match: 9. Germline-derived CDR1 and CDR2 are MNHEY and SMNVEV (reference sequence). In DNA, the CDR3 is TGTGCCAGCAGCCTGTTAGGGGGCACTTCCTACGAGCAGTACTTC. Amino acids: CASSLLGGTSYEQYF.

The chain combines TRBV11-3 with TRBJ1-4; tentatively, D is TRBD1 (5 bases). Germline V gene data show CDR1 as SGHNT and CDR2 as YENEEA. The CDR3 is 12 residues long. V shed 1 base and J shed 8 bases, with 5 bases lying between them. CDR3 sequence: CASSLGGEKLFF. In DNA, the CDR3 is TGTGCCAGCAGCTTAGGGGGGGAAAAACTGTTTTTT.

CDR3 protein: CASSALGGDRNTEAFF. The CDR3 DNA is TGTGCCAGCAGCGCTTTGGGGGGAGACAGGAACACTGAAGCTTTCTTT. This chain connects TRBV5-4 to TRBJ1-1, with D possibly matching TRBD1 (5 bases). Trimming left V 4 bases short and J 1 base short, with 17 bases between. CDR1 is SGHNT and CDR2 is YYREEE in the germline V gene (reference sequence). The CDR3 has 16 residues.

This clone has only one observation. The chain carries TRBV11-3 and TRBJ1-1; no definite D call. The CDR3 extends over 13 amino acids. V was cut by 5 bases and J by 1 base, with 8 bases left in between. Germline CDR1 and CDR2: SGHNT and YENEEA. This CDR3 reads CASSPRGNTEAFF. In nucleotides, the CDR3 is TGTGCCAGCAGCCCTAGAGGGAACACTGAAGCTTTCTTT.

This CDR3 is CASSPAAVTVRRFRNTEAFF. CDR3 in DNA: TGCGCCAGCAGCCCTGCGGCGGTGACAGTCCGGCGGTTTCGGAACACTGAAGCTTTCTTT. The genes are TRBV4-1 and TRBJ1-1; the D gene is possibly TRBD1 (5 bases). V shed 4 bases and J shed 1 base, with 28 bases lying between them. The V gene's germline CDR1 is MGHRA and CDR2 YSYEKL. There are 20 residues in the CDR3.

The chain recombines TRBV9 with TRBJ2-5; 11 nucleotides line up with TRBD2. The CDR3 is 17 amino acids. With 0 bases clipped from V and 2 bases from J, the junction kept 6 bases outside the gene matches. Germline-derived CDR1 and CDR2 are SGDLS and YYNGEE. The CDR3 DNA follows: TGTGCCAGCAGCGTAGAGGCTAGCGGGGGGACTCAAGAGACCCAGTACTTC. Its protein product is CASSVEASGGTQETQYF.

V is TRBV7-3 and J is TRBJ2-6; no clear D gene. V lost 2 bases, J lost 0 bases, and 11 bases lay in between. Germline V gene lookup returns CDR1 SGHTA and CDR2 FQGTGA. The CDR3 totals 17 residues. The CDR3 coding sequence is TGTGCCAGCAGCTTATTTTCCGCGAACTCTGGGGCCAACGTCCTGACTTTC. Translating it yields CASSLFSANSGANVLTF.

The chain uses TRBV28 and TRBJ1-5; 8 nucleotides line up with TRBD1. This CDR3 region has 14 residues. Germline V CDR1 and CDR2: MDHEN, SYDVKM. V shed 4 bases, J shed 10 bases, and the junction held 9 bases outside the gene matches. DNA of the CDR3: TGTGCCAGCAGTTCTAGGACAGGGTTAGGACCCCAGCATTTT. The encoded protein is CASSSRTGLGPQHF.

The chain has TRBV24-1 and TRBJ2-1; D is uncertain. This CDR3 is built from 13 residues. Germline V gene data show CDR1 as KGHDR and CDR2 as SFDVKD. Trimming left V 8 bases short and J 6 bases short, with 13 bases between. CDR3 in DNA: TGTGCCACCAATGGAGTAGGCCTCAATGAGCAGTTCTTC. Protein: CATNGVGLNEQFF.

The chain joins TRBV7-6 to TRBJ2-7; TRBD2 matches at 7 bases. The CDR3 contains 15 residues. Trimming at V came to 2 bases and at J to 2 bases, leaving 6 bases not matched to a gene. Germline-derived CDR1 and CDR2 are SGHVS and FNYEAQ. CDR3 sequence reads: CASSLQAGSPYEQYF. The DNA of the CDR3 is TGTGCCAGCAGCTTACAAGCGGGGAGCCCCTACGAGCAGTACTTC.

The chain carries TRBV2 and TRBJ2-2; a weak D match, TRBD1 (6 bases). CDR3 size: 14 residues. V was pared by 4 bases and J by 10 bases, with 16 bases between. The germline V gene encodes CDR1 SNHLY and CDR2 FYNNEI. The CDR3 region is CASSGGPRELELFF. In DNA form, the CDR3 reads TGTGCCAGCAGTGGGGGGCCCAGGGAGCTGGAGCTGTTTTTT.